This T cell receptor (beta chain) comes out of a study of T-cell reconstitution after alpha-beta-depleted transplantation in children. In this sample, this clonotype turned up many times. Its matching antigen is unknown. The germline V gene encodes CDR1 ENHRY and CDR2 SYGVKD. The CDR3 is 12 residues long. Between the trimmed V and J ends, which lost 10 bases and 2 bases, there was a span of 11 bases. Whole-study findings and limits: Approximately two months post-transplant, alpha-beta T cells reportedly originated from several hundred expanded graft clones.

The library targeted TCRbeta and was prepared with unique molecular identifiers. A single record per CDR3 protein comes from TCRdb applying MiXCR to the PCR reads. The table shows 670,000 or so distinct CDR3 sequences, with about 12% occurring only once. The receptor was isolated from a girl aged 2 to 9 with congenital amegakaryocytic thrombocytopenia, due to receive a stem cell transplant. This chain uses TRBV10-3 with TRBJ1-2, with a possible D match to TRBD1 (6 bases). This material consisted of PBMCs, taken before TCRalphabeta/CD19-depleted stem cell transplant. The CDR3 DNA reads as TGTGCCACCGAGGGGGTAAACTATGGCTACACCTTC. Its translation is CATEGVNYGYTF.